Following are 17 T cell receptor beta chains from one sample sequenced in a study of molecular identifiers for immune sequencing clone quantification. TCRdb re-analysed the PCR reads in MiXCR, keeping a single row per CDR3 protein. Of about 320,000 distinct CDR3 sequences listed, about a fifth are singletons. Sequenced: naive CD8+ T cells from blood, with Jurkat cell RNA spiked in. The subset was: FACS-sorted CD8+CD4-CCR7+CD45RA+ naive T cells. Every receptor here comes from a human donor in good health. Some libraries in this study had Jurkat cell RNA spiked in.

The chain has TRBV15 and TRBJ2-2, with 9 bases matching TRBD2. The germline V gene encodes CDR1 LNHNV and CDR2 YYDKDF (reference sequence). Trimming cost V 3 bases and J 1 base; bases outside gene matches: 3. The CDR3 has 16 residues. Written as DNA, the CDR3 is TGTGCCACCAGCAGGATACTAGCGGGGAACACCGGGGAGCTGTTTTTT. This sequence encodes CATSRILAGNTGELFF. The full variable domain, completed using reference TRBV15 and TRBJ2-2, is DAMVIQNPRYQVTQFGKPVTLSCSQTLNHNVMYWYQQKSSQAPKLLFHYYDKDFNNEADTPDNFQSRRPNTSFCFLDIRSPGLGDTAMYLCATSRILAGNTGELFFGEGSRLTVL.

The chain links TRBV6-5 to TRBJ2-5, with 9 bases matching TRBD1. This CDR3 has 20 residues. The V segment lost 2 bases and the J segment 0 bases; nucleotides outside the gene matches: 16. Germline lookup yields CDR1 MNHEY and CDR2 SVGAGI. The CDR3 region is CASSYEVGDRDNQHQETQYF. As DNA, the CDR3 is TGTGCCAGCAGTTACGAAGTTGGGGACAGGGATAACCAACACCAAGAGACCCAGTACTTC.

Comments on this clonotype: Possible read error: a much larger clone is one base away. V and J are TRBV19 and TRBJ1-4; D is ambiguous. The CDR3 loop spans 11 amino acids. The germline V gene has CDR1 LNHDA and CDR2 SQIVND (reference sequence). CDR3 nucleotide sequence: TGTGCCAGTAGCGTTGATGAAAAACTGGTTTTT. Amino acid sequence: CASSVDEKLVF.

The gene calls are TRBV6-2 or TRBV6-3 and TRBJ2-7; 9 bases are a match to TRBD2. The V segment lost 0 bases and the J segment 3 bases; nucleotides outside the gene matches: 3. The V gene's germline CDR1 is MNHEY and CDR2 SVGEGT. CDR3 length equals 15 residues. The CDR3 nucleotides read TGTGCCAGCAGTTACTCTAGCGGGAGTGTCTACGAGCAGTACTTC. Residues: CASSYSSGSVYEQYF.

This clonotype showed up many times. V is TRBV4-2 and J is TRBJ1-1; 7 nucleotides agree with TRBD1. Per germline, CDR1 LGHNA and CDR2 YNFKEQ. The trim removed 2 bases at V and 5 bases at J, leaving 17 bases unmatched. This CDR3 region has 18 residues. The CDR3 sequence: CASSQPGQDSRVGTEAFF. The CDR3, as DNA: TGTGCCAGCAGCCAACCCGGACAGGATTCTAGGGTTGGTACTGAAGCTTTCTTT.

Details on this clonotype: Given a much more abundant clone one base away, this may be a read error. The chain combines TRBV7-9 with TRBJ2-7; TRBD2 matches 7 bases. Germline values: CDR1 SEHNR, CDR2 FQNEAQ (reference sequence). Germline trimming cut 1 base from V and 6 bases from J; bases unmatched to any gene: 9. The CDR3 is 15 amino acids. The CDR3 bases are TGTGCCAGCAGCTTAGGTCCGGGACTACTCATCGAGCAGTACTTC. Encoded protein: CASSLGPGLLIEQYF.

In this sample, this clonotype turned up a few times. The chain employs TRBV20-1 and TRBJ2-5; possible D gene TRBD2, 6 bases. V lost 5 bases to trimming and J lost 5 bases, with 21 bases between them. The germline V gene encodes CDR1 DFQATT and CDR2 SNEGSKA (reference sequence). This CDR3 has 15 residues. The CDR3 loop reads CSAGPPAGRPETQYF. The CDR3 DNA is TGCAGTGCTGGCCCCCCAGCGGGCCGTCCCGAGACCCAGTACTTC.

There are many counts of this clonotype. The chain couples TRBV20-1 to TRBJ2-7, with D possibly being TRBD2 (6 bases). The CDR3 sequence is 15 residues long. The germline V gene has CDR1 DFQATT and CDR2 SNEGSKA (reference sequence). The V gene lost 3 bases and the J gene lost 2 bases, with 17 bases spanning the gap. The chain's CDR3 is CSASYNSGPPYEQYF. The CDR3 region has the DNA TGCAGTGCTAGCTACAATAGCGGTCCACCCTACGAGCAGTACTTC.

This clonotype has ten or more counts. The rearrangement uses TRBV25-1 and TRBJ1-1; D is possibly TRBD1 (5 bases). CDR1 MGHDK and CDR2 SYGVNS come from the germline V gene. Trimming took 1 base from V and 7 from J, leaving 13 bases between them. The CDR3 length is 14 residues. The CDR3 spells CASSESRAGFEAFF. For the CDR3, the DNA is TGTGCCAGCAGTGAATCCAGGGCTGGCTTTGAAGCTTTCTTT.

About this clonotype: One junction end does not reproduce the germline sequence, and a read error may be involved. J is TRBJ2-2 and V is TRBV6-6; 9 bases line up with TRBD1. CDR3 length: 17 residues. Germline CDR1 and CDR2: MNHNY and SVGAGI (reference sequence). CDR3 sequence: CASSHSSPTGGGGELFF. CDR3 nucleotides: TGTGCCAGCAGTCACTCGAGCCCGACAGGGGGTGGCGGGGAGCTGTTTTTT.

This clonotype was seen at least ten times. CDR3: CASSPGKGFYEQYF. CDR3 DNA: TGTGCCAGCAGCCCTGGCAAGGGCTTTTACGAGCAGTACTTC. The rearrangement joins TRBV5-6 to TRBJ2-7; D unclear. The germline V gene has CDR1 SGHDT and CDR2 YYEEEE. The CDR3 spans 14 residues. Trimming shortened V by 4 bases and J by 4 bases, and 15 bases separated the two germline ends.

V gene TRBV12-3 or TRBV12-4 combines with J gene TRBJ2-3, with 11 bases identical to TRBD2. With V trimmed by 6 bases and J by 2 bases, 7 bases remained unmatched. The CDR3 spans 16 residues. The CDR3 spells CASRPRLAGPTDTQYF. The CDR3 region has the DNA TGTGCCAGCAGGCCCCGACTAGCGGGGCCCACAGATACGCAGTATTTT.

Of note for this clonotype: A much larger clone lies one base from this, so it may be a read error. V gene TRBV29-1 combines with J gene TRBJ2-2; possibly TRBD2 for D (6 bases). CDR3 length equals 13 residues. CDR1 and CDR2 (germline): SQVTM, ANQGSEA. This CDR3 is CSTRAENTGGLFF. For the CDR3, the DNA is TGCAGCACCAGGGCAGAGAACACCGGGGGGCTGTTTTTT.

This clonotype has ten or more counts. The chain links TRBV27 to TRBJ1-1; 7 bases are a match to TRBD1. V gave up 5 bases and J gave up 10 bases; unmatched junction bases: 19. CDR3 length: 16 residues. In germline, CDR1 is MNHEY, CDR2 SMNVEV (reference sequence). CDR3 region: CASSTNRGEHTGGAFF. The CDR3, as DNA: TGTGCCAGCAGTACCAACAGGGGAGAGCACACCGGGGGAGCTTTCTTT.

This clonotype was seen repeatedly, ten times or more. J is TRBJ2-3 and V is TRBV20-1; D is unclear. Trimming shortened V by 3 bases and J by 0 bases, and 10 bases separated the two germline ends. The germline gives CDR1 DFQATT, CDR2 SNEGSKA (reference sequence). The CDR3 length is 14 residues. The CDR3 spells CSARSGPSTDTQYF. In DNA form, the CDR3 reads TGCAGTGCTAGGTCGGGCCCGAGCACAGATACGCAGTATTTT.

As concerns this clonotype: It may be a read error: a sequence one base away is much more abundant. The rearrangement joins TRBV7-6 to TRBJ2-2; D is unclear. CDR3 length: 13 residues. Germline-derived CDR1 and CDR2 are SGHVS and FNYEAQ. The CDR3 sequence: CAGSLSSTGELFF. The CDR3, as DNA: TGTGCCGGCAGCTTAAGCTCCACCGGGGAGCTGTTTTTT. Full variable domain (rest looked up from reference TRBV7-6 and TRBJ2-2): GAGVSQSPRYKVTKRGQDVALRCDPISGHVSLYWYRQALGQGPEFLTYFNYEAQQDKSGLPNDRFSAERPEGSISTLTIQRTEQRDSAMYRCAGSLSSTGELFFGEGSRLTVL.

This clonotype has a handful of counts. The CDR3 bases are TGTGCCAGCAGAGAAACCGGGACAGGAGATCAGCCCCAGCATTTT. It is translated as CASRETGTGDQPQHF. The chain couples TRBV6-2 or TRBV6-3 to TRBJ1-5; the match to TRBD1 covers 8 bases. After removal of 6 bases from V and 5 bases from J, the junction contained 9 bases not matched to a gene. The V gene's germline CDR1 is MNHEY and CDR2 SVGEGT. The CDR3 has 15 residues.